This T cell receptor beta chain was captured in a study of molecular identifiers for immune sequencing clone quantification. This clonotype has just a few counts. This CDR3 has 18 amino acids. The V segment lost 7 bases and the J segment 5 bases; nucleotides outside the gene matches: 20. Germline-derived CDR1 and CDR2 are DFQATT and SNEGSKA (reference sequence). TCRdb re-derived calls from the PCR reads in MiXCR, one entry per CDR3 protein. The sample has about 630,000 distinct CDR3 sequences, 25% seen once; the top ten hold 0.6% to 0.9%. The origin of this receptor is a human donor in good health. Some libraries in this study had Jurkat cell RNA spiked in. The chain combines TRBV20-1 with TRBJ2-5, with 12 positions matching TRBD2. The sample taken for sequencing was naive CD8+ T cells from blood, with Jurkat cell RNA spiked in. This sample's subset: FACS-sorted CD8+CD4-CCR7+CD45RA+ naive T cells. The CDR3 is CSGLAVASGRASYETQYF. DNA of the CDR3: TGCAGTGGCCTAGCGGTGGCTAGCGGGAGGGCGTCGTATGAGACCCAGTACTTC.